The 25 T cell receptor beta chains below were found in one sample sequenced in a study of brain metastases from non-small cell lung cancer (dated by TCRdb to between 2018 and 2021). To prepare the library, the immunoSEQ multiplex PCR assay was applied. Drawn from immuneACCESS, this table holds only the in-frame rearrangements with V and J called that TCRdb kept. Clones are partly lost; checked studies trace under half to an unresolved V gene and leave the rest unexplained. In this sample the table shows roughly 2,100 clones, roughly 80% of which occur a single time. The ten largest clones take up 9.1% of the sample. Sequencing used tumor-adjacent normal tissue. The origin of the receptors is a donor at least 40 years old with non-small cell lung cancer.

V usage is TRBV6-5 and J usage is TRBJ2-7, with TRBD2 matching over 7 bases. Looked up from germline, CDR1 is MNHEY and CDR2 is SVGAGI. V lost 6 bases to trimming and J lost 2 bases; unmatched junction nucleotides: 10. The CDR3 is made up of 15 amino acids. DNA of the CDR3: TGTGCCAGCAGCACTTTCCAGCGGGGCCCCTACGAGCAGTACTTC. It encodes CASSTFQRGPYEQYF.

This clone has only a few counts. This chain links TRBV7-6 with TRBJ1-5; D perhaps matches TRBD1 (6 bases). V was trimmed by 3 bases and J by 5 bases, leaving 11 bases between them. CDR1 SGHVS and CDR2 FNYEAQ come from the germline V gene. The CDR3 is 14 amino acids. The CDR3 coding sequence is TGTGCCAGCAGCTTTGGAGGGGGATATCAGCCCCAGCATTTT. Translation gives CASSFGGGYQPQHF.

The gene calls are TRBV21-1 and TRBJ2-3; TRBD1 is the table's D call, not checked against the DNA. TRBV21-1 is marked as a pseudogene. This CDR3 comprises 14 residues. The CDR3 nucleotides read TGTGCCAGCCCCCAGGACAATGTCACAGATACGCAGTATTTT. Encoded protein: CASPQDNVTDTQYF.

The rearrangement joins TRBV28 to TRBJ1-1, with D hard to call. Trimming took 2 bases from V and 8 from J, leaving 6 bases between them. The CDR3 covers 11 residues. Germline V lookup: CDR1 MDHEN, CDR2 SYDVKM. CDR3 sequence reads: CASSLGQEAFF. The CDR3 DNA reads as TGTGCCAGCAGTTTAGGCCAAGAAGCTTTCTTT.

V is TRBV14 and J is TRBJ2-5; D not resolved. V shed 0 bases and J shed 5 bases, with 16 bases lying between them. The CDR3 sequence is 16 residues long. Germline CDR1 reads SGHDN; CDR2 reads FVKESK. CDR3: CASSQDWAHPVETQYF. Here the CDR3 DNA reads TGTGCCAGCAGCCAAGATTGGGCCCATCCAGTGGAGACCCAGTACTTC.

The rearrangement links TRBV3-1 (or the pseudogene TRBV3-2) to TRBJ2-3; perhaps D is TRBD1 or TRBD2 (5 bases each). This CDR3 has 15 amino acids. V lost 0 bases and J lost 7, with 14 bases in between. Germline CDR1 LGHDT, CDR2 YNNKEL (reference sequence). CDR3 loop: CASSQESFGANTQYF. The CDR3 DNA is TGTGCCAGCAGCCAAGAGTCTTTCGGGGCAAATACGCAGTATTTT.

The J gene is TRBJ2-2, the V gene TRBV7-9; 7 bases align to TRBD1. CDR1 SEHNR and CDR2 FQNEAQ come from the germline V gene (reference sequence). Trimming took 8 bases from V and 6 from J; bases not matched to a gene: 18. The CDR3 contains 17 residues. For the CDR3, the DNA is TGTGCCAGCGGTAGGAACAAGGGGGCCTCGATCGCCGGGGAGCTGTTTTTT. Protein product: CASGRNKGASIAGELFF.

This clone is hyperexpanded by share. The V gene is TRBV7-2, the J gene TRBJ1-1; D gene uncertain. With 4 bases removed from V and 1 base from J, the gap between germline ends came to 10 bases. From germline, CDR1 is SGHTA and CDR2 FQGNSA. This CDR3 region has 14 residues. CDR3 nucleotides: TGTGCCAGCAGCTGGTATTCCGGGAACACTGAAGCTTTCTTT. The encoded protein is CASSWYSGNTEAFF.

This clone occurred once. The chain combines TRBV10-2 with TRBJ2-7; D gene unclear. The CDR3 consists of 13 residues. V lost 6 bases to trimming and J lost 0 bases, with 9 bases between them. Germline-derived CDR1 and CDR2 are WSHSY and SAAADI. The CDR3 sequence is CASREPLSYEQYF. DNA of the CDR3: TGCGCCAGCAGAGAGCCGCTCTCCTACGAGCAGTACTTC.

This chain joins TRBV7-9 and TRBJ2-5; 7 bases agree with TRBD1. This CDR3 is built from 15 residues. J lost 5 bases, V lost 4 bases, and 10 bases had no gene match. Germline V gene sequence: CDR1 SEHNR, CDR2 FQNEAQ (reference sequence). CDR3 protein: CASSSDRRGPETQYF. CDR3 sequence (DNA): TGTGCCAGCAGCTCGGACAGGAGAGGTCCTGAGACCCAGTACTTC.

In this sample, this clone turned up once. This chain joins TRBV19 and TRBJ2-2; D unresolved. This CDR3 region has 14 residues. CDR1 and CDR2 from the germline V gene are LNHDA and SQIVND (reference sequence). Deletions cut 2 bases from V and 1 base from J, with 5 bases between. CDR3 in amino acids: CASSINRNTGELFF. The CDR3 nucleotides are TGTGCCAGTAGTATAAACCGGAACACCGGGGAGCTGTTTTTT.

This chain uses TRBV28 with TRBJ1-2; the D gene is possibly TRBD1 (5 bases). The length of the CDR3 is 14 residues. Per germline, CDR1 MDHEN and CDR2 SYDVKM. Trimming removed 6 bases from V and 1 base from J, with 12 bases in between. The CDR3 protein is CASRSRARNYGYTF. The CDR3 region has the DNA TGTGCCAGCAGGAGCAGGGCGCGTAACTATGGCTACACCTTC.

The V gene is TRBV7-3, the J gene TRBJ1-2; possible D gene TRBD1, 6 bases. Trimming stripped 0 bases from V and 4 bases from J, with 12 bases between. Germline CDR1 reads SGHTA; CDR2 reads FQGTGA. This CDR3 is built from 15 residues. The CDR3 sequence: CASSLTGGSPYGYTF. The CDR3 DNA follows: TGTGCCAGCAGCTTAACGGGGGGCAGCCCCTATGGCTACACCTTC.

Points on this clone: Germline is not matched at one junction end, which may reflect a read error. As DNA, the CDR3 is TGTACCAGCAGCCAAGATCTCTTGAACTCGAGGTACGAGCAGTACTTC. This encodes CTSSQDLLNSRYEQYF. The gene calls are TRBV3-1 (or the pseudogene TRBV3-2) and TRBJ2-7; no firm D call. CDR1 is LGHDT, CDR2 YNNKEL, per germline (reference sequence). The CDR3 length is 16 residues.

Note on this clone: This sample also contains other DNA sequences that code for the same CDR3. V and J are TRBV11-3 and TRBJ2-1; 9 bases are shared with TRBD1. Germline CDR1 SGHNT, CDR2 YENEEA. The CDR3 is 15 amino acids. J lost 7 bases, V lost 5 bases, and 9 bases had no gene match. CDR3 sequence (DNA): TGTGCCAGCAGCCTAGGGCCGACAGGGGGGAATGAGCAGTTCTTC. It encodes CASSLGPTGGNEQFF.

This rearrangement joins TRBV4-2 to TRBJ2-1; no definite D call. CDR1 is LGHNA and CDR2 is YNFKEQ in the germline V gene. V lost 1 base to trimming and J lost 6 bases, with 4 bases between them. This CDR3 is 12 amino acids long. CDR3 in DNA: TGTGCCAGCAGCCAAGGAATCAATGAGCAGTTCTTC. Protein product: CASSQGINEQFF.

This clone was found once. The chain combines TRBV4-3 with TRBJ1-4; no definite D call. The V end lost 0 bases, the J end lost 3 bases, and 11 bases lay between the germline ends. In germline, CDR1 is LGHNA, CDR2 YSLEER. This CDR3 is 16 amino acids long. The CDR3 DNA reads TGCGCCAGCAGCCAAGATATCGGGGAGCCTAATGAAAAACTGTTTTTT. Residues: CASSQDIGEPNEKLFF.

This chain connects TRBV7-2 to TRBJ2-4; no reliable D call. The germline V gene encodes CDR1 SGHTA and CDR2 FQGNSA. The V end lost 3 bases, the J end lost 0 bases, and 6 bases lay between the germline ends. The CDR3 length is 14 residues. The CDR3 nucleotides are TGTGCCAGCAGCTTTCTTGTAGCCAAAAACATTCAGTACTTC. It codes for CASSFLVAKNIQYF.

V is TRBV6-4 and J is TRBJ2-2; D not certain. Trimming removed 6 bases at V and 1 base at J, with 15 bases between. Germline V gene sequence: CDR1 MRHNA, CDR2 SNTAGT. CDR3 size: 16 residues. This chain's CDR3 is CASSPAETENTGELFF. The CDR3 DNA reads TGTGCCAGCAGCCCCGCAGAGACCGAGAACACCGGGGAGCTGTTTTTT.

The CDR3: CASSRGSAAEAFF. DNA for the CDR3: TGTGCCAGCAGCCGTGGATCGGCCGCTGAAGCTTTCTTT. The V call is TRBV7-3, the J call TRBJ1-1; no clear D gene. Trimming removed 5 bases from V and 6 bases from J, with 13 bases in between. The V gene's germline CDR1 is SGHTA and CDR2 FQGTGA. The CDR3 spans 13 residues.

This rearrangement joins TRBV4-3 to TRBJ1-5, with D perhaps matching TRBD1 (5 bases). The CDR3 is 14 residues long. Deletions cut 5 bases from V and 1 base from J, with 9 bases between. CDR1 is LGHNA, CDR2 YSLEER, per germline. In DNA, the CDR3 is TGCGCCAGCAGCTGGGACTTAAGCAATCAGCCCCAGCATTTT. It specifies CASSWDLSNQPQHF.

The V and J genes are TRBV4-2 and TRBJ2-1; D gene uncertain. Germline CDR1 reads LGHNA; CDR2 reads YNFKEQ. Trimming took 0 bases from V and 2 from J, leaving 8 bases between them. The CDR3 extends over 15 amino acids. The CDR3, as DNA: TGTGCCAGCAGCCAAGATGCAGGAACCTACAATGAGCAGTTCTTC. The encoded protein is CASSQDAGTYNEQFF.

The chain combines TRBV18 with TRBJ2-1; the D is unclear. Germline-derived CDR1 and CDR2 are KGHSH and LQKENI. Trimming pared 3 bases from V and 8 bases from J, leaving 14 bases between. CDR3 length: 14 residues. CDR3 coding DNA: TGTGCCAGCTCACCTGTCTCGCAACTCGATGAGCAGTTCTTC. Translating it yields CASSPVSQLDEQFF.

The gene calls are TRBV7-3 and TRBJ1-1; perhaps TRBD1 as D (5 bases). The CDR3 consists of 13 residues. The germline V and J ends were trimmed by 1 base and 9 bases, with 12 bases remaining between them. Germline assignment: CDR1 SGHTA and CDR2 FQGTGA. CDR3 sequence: CASSLKGQAKAFF. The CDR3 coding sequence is TGTGCCAGCAGCTTAAAGGGGCAGGCTAAAGCTTTCTTT.

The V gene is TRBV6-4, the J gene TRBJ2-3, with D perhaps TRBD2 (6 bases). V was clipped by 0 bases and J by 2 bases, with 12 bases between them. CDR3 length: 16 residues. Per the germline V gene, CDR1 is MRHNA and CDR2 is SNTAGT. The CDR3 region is CASSDSGGEPTDTQYF. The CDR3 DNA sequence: TGTGCCAGCAGTGACTCTGGAGGGGAGCCCACAGATACGCAGTATTTT.